This T cell receptor (beta chain) was documented in a study of blood T cell repertoires in COVID-19 (dated by TCRdb to between 2020 and 2021). For the study in its entirety: The collaborator samples originated in the United States, Italy and Spain and spanned the acute and convalescent phases of COVID-19. The material from the prospective study consisted of cDNA or gDNA derived from T cells, B-cell-depleted T cells, or PBMCs. The dataset comprised deeply sampled blood TCRbeta repertoires from subjects exposed to, actively infected with, or recovered from COVID-19. The repertoires were released in a freely available public database meant as a resource for research on the immune response to SARS-CoV-2. Samples were obtained from the ongoing ImmuneRACE study (first 160 participants) and from about 1,300 subjects provided by 6 global collaborators. The sample metadata nearly always contained a de-identified subject ID, COVID-19 status, age in years and sex. HLA class I and class II types, where available, came from metadata supplied by the sample provider rather than from assay-based typing.

The paper as a whole reports these results and caveats: The quantity of clinical and demographic metadata differed by source and by participant and was supplied without curation.

The immunoSEQ Assay, a bias-controlled multiplex PCR, was used to amplify TCRbeta CDR3 regions from genomic DNA. The source study handled its data this way. The number of nucleated cells in each sample was estimated by amplification of reference gene primers within the assay. Sequence reads were collapsed and filtered to measure the absolute abundance of every unique TCRbeta CDR3 rearrangement. For each sample, productive Simpson clonality was calculated by taking the square root of Simpson's diversity index across productive rearrangements. The clones in this table, taken by TCRdb from immuneACCESS, are in-frame only. Not every clone is retained; where verified, under half of the shortfall comes from an unresolved V gene, and the cause of the rest is unknown. That table is the source of V, J and clone size, and D and trimming were worked out from the DNA. Counted in this sample were about 130,000 clones; more than 75% of them appeared once. The top ten constitute approximately 3.3% of the sample.

Each collaborating institution followed its own protocols to collect whole blood in K2EDTA tubes. For TCRbeta analysis, collaborators shipped samples as frozen whole blood, isolated PBMCs, or DNA extracted from either of those sample types. According to the germline V gene (reference sequence), CDR1 reads SGHNT and CDR2 reads YYREEE. The cysteine opens and the phenylalanine closes a CDR3 of 15 amino acids. The kept DNA is CDR3 alone, 45 bases in frame from the first base. V loses 3 bases of germline sequence and J loses 4 bases, and the interval between the two ends is 14 bases. Turning to this clone: Its binding antigen is unknown. One base away there is no much larger clone; base qualities are not given.

Specimen: peripheral blood. The sequence came from a woman aged 60 to 75 with acute or convalescent COVID-19. The chain uses TRBV5-4 and TRBJ1-3, with TRBD1 as a weak D call on 6 bases. The CDR3 reads as follows: CASSSKSGEGNTIYF. The bases are TGTGCCAGCAGCTCAAAGTCAGGGGAAGGAAACACCATATATTTT.